This TCR beta chain was documented in a study of T cell repertoires in cytomegalovirus infection. Whole-study context: Researchers turned to recently identified HLA-C-restricted CMV epitopes as well as well-studied HLA-B-restricted ones. An indication of both CMV infection and matching HLA type came from public TCR beta signatures. The study, taken as a whole, reports: The cumulative frequency of public TCR beta families distinguished individuals who carried CMV together with the relevant HLA.

The germline gives CDR1 MDHEN, CDR2 SYDVKM. The CDR3 loop spans 15 amino acids. V shed 6 bases and J 5 bases; nucleotides not matched to a gene: 11. TCRdb re-called the reads through MiXCR, storing one row per CDR3 protein. The sample carries 900,000 to 950,000 distinct CDR3 sequences, around 31% recorded once. This clonotype has only a few counts. Its antigen is not known. The source material was cultured CD8+ T cells from PBMCs, sampled from culture after CMV antigen stimulation. The rearrangement links TRBV28 to TRBJ1-1, with 8 bases that match TRBD1. The source is a human donor in good health (CMV status not recorded). Some clones in this sample may be carry-over from other donors' samples. This CDR3 is CASSSRTGRRTEAFF. CDR3 DNA: TGTGCCAGCAGCTCCCGGACAGGGAGGAGGACTGAAGCTTTCTTT.